Listed below are T cell receptor beta chains from one sample, sequenced in a study of shared clonotypes between healthy human individuals. The protocol was immunoSEQ multiplex PCR, while the TCRdb copy is restricted to in-frame clones and leaves out a portion. The sample lists about 380,000 clones; 90% to 97% were seen once. The sample consisted of memory CD8+ T cells sorted from blood. These receptors all stem from a man aged 30 to 39 in good health. CDR3s include the opening cysteine and the closing phenylalanine or tryptophan. D genes are given only for firm matches. Only part of the rows carry a size: once, few, many, or a class if the clone is expanded.

J,V,D,size,DNA,CDR3
TRBJ2-7,TRBV11-1,NA,once,TGTGCCAGCAGCTTACGCCGGGTCTCCTACGAGCAGTACTTC,CASSLRRVSYEQYF
TRBJ2-3,TRBV6-8,NA,NA,TGTGCCAGCAGTTACGGGAGGAGCACAGATACGCAGTATTTT,CASSYGRSTDTQYF
TRBJ1-5,TRBV2,NA,once,TGTGCCAGCAGTGCATCAACAGTTAGCAATCAGCCCCAGCATTTT,CASSASTVSNQPQHF
TRBJ2-7,TRBV9,TRBD2,NA,TGTGCCAGCAGCGTAGCTGGGACTAGCGGGAGCGAGCAGTACTTC,CASSVAGTSGSEQYF
TRBJ2-7,TRBV6-5,NA,NA,TGTGCCAGCAGTTACTCGTCGGCTAGCGTGAACTACGAGCAGTACTTC,CASSYSSASVNYEQYF
TRBJ2-5,TRBV28,NA,NA,TGTGCCAGCAGTTCTAAGGAGACCCAGTACTTC,CASSSKETQYF
TRBJ2-1,TRBV6-5,NA,NA,TGTGCCAGCAGTTCTCCACCTCGGGGCAATGAGCAGTTCTTC,CASSSPPRGNEQFF
TRBJ1-1,TRBV6-6,NA,NA,TGTGCCAGCAGTAACAGGAACACTGAAGCTTTCTTT,CASSNRNTEAFF
TRBJ1-4,TRBV5-4,TRBD1,NA,TGTGCCAGCAGCTTCAGGGGGCTTGAAAAACTGTTTTTT,CASSFRGLEKLFF
TRBJ2-4,TRBV5-1,NA,NA,TGCGCCAGCAGCCGGGACAACAAAAACATTCAGTACTTC,CASSRDNKNIQYF
TRBJ2-7,TRBV7-8,TRBD2,once,TGTGCCAGCAGCTTAGGGGAGACTAGCGGGAGTTACGAGCAGTACTTC,CASSLGETSGSYEQYF
TRBJ2-1,TRBV13,NA,NA,TGTGCCAGCAGCCTCGGACAGATCCTTGAGCAGTTCTTC,CASSLGQILEQFF
TRBJ2-7,TRBV6-1,NA,NA,TGTGCCAGCTGTCTTGCCGGAGGGACCTACGAGCAGTACTTC,CASCLAGGTYEQYF
TRBJ2-7,TRBV11-2,TRBD2,once,TGTGCCAGCAGCTTAGGGAGACTAGCGGGAGAGTACGGATACGAGCAGTACTTC,CASSLGRLAGEYGYEQYF
TRBJ2-7,TRBV9,TRBD2,NA,TGTGCCAGCAGCGTATCGGTAGCGGGCATCAACGAGCAGTACTTC,CASSVSVAGINEQYF
TRBJ2-1,TRBV6-1,NA,NA,TGTGCCAGCAGTGAATCCCATTATGAGCAGTTCTTC,CASSESHYEQFF
TRBJ2-4,TRBV7-9,NA,NA,TGTGCCAGCAGCTTAGACGCGGCTTTAGCCAAAAACATTCAGTACTTC,CASSLDAALAKNIQYF
TRBJ2-7,TRBV5-4,NA,NA,TGTGCCAGCAGCTTGTGGGGGGACGAGCAGTACTTC,CASSLWGDEQYF
TRBJ2-7,TRBV19,NA,NA,TGTGCCAGTAGTATAGATGAGCAGTACTTC,CASSIDEQYF
TRBJ2-3,TRBV25-1,TRBD1,once,TGTGCCAGCAGGCAAGCCGACAGGGGGACAGATACGCAGTATTTT,CASRQADRGTDTQYF
TRBJ2-7,TRBV5-6,NA,NA,TGTGCCAGCAGGCCTCCCGGAGCCTACGAGCAGTACTTC,CASRPPGAYEQYF
TRBJ1-2,TRBV6-4,NA,NA,TGTGCCAGCAGTGACACGGGCTATGGCTACACCTTC,CASSDTGYGYTF
TRBJ1-5,TRBV15,NA,NA,TGTGCCACCAGCAGAGCGGACAATCCGGGACAGCCCCAGCATTTT,CATSRADNPGQPQHF
TRBJ1-1,TRBV28,TRBD1,NA,TGTGCCAGCAGTTTTCCGACAGGGTTGAACACTGAAGCTTTCTTT,CASSFPTGLNTEAFF
TRBJ2-3,TRBV14,NA,NA,TGTGCCAGCAGCCAAGTCGGGAGAACAGATACGCAGTATTTT,CASSQVGRTDTQYF
TRBJ2-5,TRBV14,NA,NA,TGTGCCAGCAGCCAAGGGGGCCTAGAGACCCAGTACTTC,CASSQGGLETQYF
TRBJ2-1,TRBV4-2,NA,NA,TGTGCCAGCAGCCAAGAATATGGGATAGCGGGACAGGAGCAATTCTTC,CASSQEYGIAGQEQFF
TRBJ2-7,TRBV7-9,NA,NA,TGTGCCAGCAGCCCTTCGGGGACGGAGTCTAGTCGGTACTTC,CASSPSGTESSRYF
TRBJ2-2,TRBV2,TRBD2,NA,TGTGCCAGCAGCCTGGGACTAGCCCCCGGGGAGCTGTTTTTT,CASSLGLAPGELFF
TRBJ1-1,TRBV5-1,NA,NA,TGCGCCAGCAGCTTAGACGTGAACACTGAAGCTTTCTTT,CASSLDVNTEAFF
TRBJ2-7,TRBV4-1,NA,once,TGCGCCAGCAGCCAAGAGCCGTCCTACGAGCAGTACTTC,CASSQEPSYEQYF
TRBJ2-3,TRBV7-9,NA,NA,TGTGCCAGCAGCTTGGTACAGGGCTCTAGCACAGATACGCAGTATTTT,CASSLVQGSSTDTQYF
TRBJ1-1,TRBV30,NA,NA,TGTGCCTGGAGTGTGGAAATTCCGGGGTGGGAAATGAACACTGAAGCTTTCTTT,CAWSVEIPGWEMNTEAFF
TRBJ1-1,TRBV6-5,NA,NA,TGTGCCAGCAGAAACGGTGCTGGAGGAGCTTTCTTT,CASRNGAGGAFF
TRBJ2-7,TRBV11-2,NA,NA,TGTGCCAGCAGCTTTTCGGGGGCCGACGAGCAGTACTTC,CASSFSGADEQYF
TRBJ2-1,TRBV2,NA,NA,TGTGCCAGCGCAGTGTGGTCAGGGAGTGAGCAGTTCTTC,CASAVWSGSEQFF
TRBJ2-3,TRBV10-1,NA,NA,TGCGCCAGCAGTGGGACTGGATACACAGATACGCAGTATTTT,CASSGTGYTDTQYF
TRBJ2-7,TRBV28,NA,once,TGTGCCAGCAGTTTGGTCTACTCCGAGCAGTACTTC,CASSLVYSEQYF
TRBJ2-7,TRBV14,TRBD1,NA,TGTGCCAGCAGCCGTCAAAAGGGACAGGGGGCTTACGAGCAGTACTTC,CASSRQKGQGAYEQYF
TRBJ2-1,TRBV7-9,NA,NA,TGTGCCAGCACTCGCGAGGGGGGTGAGCAGTTCTTC,CASTREGGEQFF
TRBJ2-1,TRBV11-2,NA,once,TGTGCCAGCAGCGTACTTACTAGCCCGACGGGGATTGAGCAGTTCTTC,CASSVLTSPTGIEQFF
TRBJ2-3,TRBV7-9,TRBD2,NA,TGTGCCAGCAGCCCCCTCAGGGCGGGAGGGATAGATACGCAGTATTTT,CASSPLRAGGIDTQYF
TRBJ2-1,TRBV7-8,NA,once,TGTGCCAGCAGCAATCGGACCCTCTTCGGGCACAATGAGCAGTTCTTC,CASSNRTLFGHNEQFF
TRBJ2-7,TRBV28,TRBD2,NA,TGTGCCAGCAGTTTGGCTACTAGCGGCTCCTACGAGCAGTACTTC,CASSLATSGSYEQYF
TRBJ2-3,TRBV27,TRBD2,NA,TGTGCCAGCAGTTGGGGACTAGCGGGAGGCCCGGGGGATACGCAGTATTTT,CASSWGLAGGPGDTQYF